One sample yielded the 20 T cell receptor beta chains listed below, sequenced in a study of cytomegalovirus exposure and HLA in healthy donors. PCR involved 60 Vbeta and 13 Jbeta primers. This table comes from immunoSEQ multiplex PCR, and its TCRdb copy is limited to in-frame clones, with some not included. This sample has under 70,000 clones, with 65% to 70% found just once. Sequencing used PBMCs. Receptors originate from a woman aged 30 to 39 in good health and CMV-seronegative.

The V and J genes are TRBV28 and TRBJ1-2; the D gene is possibly TRBD1 (5 bases). Germline V gene sequence: CDR1 MDHEN, CDR2 SYDVKM. V lost 7 bases, J lost 2 bases, and 17 bases lay in between. The CDR3 sequence is 15 residues long. The CDR3, as DNA: TGTGCCAGCACCCTAAGGGGAAAGGCGAACTATGGCTACACCTTC. Translating gives CASTLRGKANYGYTF.

A remark on this clone: At one end the junction does not follow the germline gene, possibly because of a read error. The chain is built from TRBV2 and TRBJ1-6; D call uncertain. The CDR3 runs to 15 residues. The germline gives CDR1 SNHLY, CDR2 FYNNEI. DNA of the CDR3: TGTGCCAGCAGTGCTGAGAGGGTAGATAACTCACCCCTCCACTTT. This gives the protein CASSAERVDNSPLHF. The full variable domain, with the rest looked up from reference TRBV2 and TRBJ1-6, is EPEVTQTPSHQVTQMGQEVILRCVPISNHLYFYWYRQILGQKVEFLVSFYNNEISEKSEIFDDQFSVERPDGSNFTLKIRSTKLEDSAMYFCASSAERVDNSPLHFGNGTRLTVT.

The chain recombines TRBV2 with TRBJ1-2; possibly TRBD1 for D (5 bases). The CDR3 runs to 12 residues. Trimming cost V 6 bases and J 7 bases, with 12 bases left between them. Germline V gene data show CDR1 as SNHLY and CDR2 as FYNNEI. The CDR3 region is CASRQGVVGYTF. In nucleotides, the CDR3 is TGTGCCAGCAGGCAGGGTGTGGTTGGCTACACCTTC.

The chain combines TRBV7-3 with TRBJ1-5; D is undetermined. This CDR3 is built from 13 residues. V was trimmed by 5 bases and J by 6 bases, leaving 11 bases between them. Germline V gene lookup returns CDR1 SGHTA and CDR2 FQGTGA. CDR3 bases: TGTGCCAGCAGCCCCCCGACGGGTCAGCCCCAGCATTTT. Translating it yields CASSPPTGQPQHF.

The chain recombines TRBV19 with TRBJ1-5; a weak D match, TRBD1 (6 bases). The V gene lost 8 bases and the J gene lost 1 base, with 12 bases spanning the gap. The CDR3 spans 14 residues. The germline V gene has CDR1 LNHDA and CDR2 SQIVND (reference sequence). CDR3 residues: CASSRGPSNQPQHF. The CDR3 DNA reads TGTGCCAGTTCCAGGGGACCCAGCAATCAGCCCCAGCATTTT.

The V gene is TRBV5-5, the J gene TRBJ1-1, with D hard to call. Trimming left V 3 bases short and J 1 base short, with 10 bases between. The germline gives CDR1 SGHKS, CDR2 YYEKEE (reference sequence). There are 14 residues in the CDR3. Here the CDR3 reads CASSWSLQNTEAFF. In DNA, the CDR3 is TGTGCCAGCAGCTGGAGCTTACAGAACACTGAAGCTTTCTTT.

CDR3 sequence reads: CASSQGTSGGRGTDTQYF. CDR3 in DNA: TGCGCCAGCAGCCAAGGGACTAGCGGGGGGAGGGGCACAGATACGCAGTATTTT. The chain is built from TRBV4-3 and TRBJ2-3; 14 bases match TRBD2. CDR3 length: 18 amino acids. Germline values: CDR1 LGHNA, CDR2 YSLEER. Unmatched junction bases numbered 4, after V lost 1 base and J lost 1 base.

The chain carries TRBV9 and TRBJ2-5; D remains ambiguous. TRBJ2-7 explains the end of the DNA better; the J call may be wrong. Germline CDR1 SGDLS, CDR2 YYNGEE. This CDR3 region has 14 residues. CDR3 loop: CASSVGTVDYEQYF. The DNA for the CDR3 is TGTGCCAGCAGCGTAGGAACGGTGGACTACGAGCAGTACTTC.

This clone showed up just a few times. The chain employs TRBV11-3 and TRBJ2-1; 13 positions match TRBD2. This CDR3 is 19 amino acids long. Germline lookup yields CDR1 SGHNT and CDR2 YENEEA. The V and J ends lost 0 bases and 0 bases, in that order; junction bases with no gene match: 5. CDR3 nucleotide sequence: TGTGCCAGCAGCTTAGAAGGGACTAGCGGGGATCGCTCCTACAATGAGCAGTTCTTC. Its protein is CASSLEGTSGDRSYNEQFF.

This clone was recorded a few times. The chain couples TRBV11-3 to TRBJ2-7, with D possibly TRBD1 on 5 matching bases. Germline CDR1 and CDR2: SGHNT and YENEEA. This CDR3 contains 14 residues. Trimming stripped 5 bases from V and 0 bases from J, with 11 bases between. The CDR3 nucleotides read TGTGCCAGCAGCCTCCAGGGCAACTCCTACGAGCAGTACTTC. Amino acid sequence: CASSLQGNSYEQYF.

The chain couples TRBV7-2 to TRBJ1-6, with D possibly matching TRBD1 (6 bases). The germline CDR1 and CDR2 sequences are SGHTA and FQGNSA. V lost 5 bases to trimming and J lost 8 bases, with 10 bases between them. CDR3 length: 13 amino acids. CDR3 sequence (DNA): TGTGCCAGCAGCCAGGACAGCTATTCACCCCTCCACTTT. It yields the protein CASSQDSYSPLHF.

The genes are TRBV19 and TRBJ1-4; 8 bases are shared with TRBD1. Germline CDR1 reads LNHDA; CDR2 reads SQIVND (reference sequence). This CDR3 region has 14 residues. J lost 8 bases, V lost 2 bases, and 4 bases had no gene match. The CDR3 region has the DNA TGTGCCAGTAGTATACAGGGGGCAAGAGAAAAACTGTTTTTT. Translated, it gives CASSIQGAREKLFF.

This chain joins TRBV2 and TRBJ2-5, with a weak D call TRBD2 (8 bases). The CDR3 covers 14 residues. Trimming took 5 bases from V and 5 from J, leaving 15 bases between them. Per germline, CDR1 SNHLY and CDR2 FYNNEI. CDR3 nucleotide sequence: TGTGCCAGCAGTAGGACTAGCAGGGGGGAGACCCAGTACTTC. Translated: CASSRTSRGETQYF.

In its sample, this clone was seen a few times. V gene TRBV7-9 combines with J gene TRBJ1-4; 7 bases fit TRBD1. The CDR3 is made up of 15 amino acids. V shed 2 bases, J shed 5 bases, and the junction held 5 bases outside the gene matches. From germline, CDR1 is SEHNR and CDR2 FQNEAQ (reference sequence). The CDR3 spells CASSLRGQQNEKLFF. CDR3 bases: TGTGCCAGCAGCTTAAGGGGACAGCAGAATGAAAAACTGTTTTTT. Drawing the rest from reference TRBV7-9 and TRBJ1-4, the complete variable domain is DTGVSQNPRHKITKRGQNVTFRCDPISEHNRLYWYRQTLGQGPEFLTYFQNEAQLEKSRLLSDRFSAERPKGSFSTLEIQRTEQGDSAMYLCASSLRGQQNEKLFFGSGTQLSVL.

The chain carries TRBV29-1 and TRBJ1-2; TRBD1 aligns across 7 bases. Germline V lookup: CDR1 SQVTM, CDR2 ANQGSEA. The trim removed 7 bases at V and 6 bases at J, leaving 11 bases unmatched. The CDR3 length is 13 residues. The CDR3, as DNA: TGCAGCGCTCCCGGGACAGTAGGGGATGGCTACACCTTC. As protein: CSAPGTVGDGYTF. Full variable domain (rest looked up from reference TRBV29-1 and TRBJ1-2): SAVISQKPSRDICQRGTSLTIQCQVDSQVTMMFWYRQQPGQSLTLIATANQGSEATYESGFVIDKFPISRPNLTFSTLTVSNMSPEDSSIYLCSAPGTVGDGYTFGSGTRLTVV.

This clone was picked up a small number of times. The sample contains more than one DNA sequence encoding this CDR3. The genes are TRBV27 and TRBJ1-2; 8 bases map to TRBD1. The CDR3 sequence is 15 residues long. Per the germline V gene, CDR1 is MNHEY and CDR2 is SMNVEV (reference sequence). After removal of 4 bases from V and 7 bases from J, the junction contained 11 bases not matched to a gene. The CDR3 DNA reads as TGTGCCAGCAGTTCGCTAGACAGGGGCCGGGGTGGCTACACCTTC. This codes for CASSSLDRGRGGYTF.

J is TRBJ1-1 and V is TRBV7-2; 8 positions agree with TRBD1. Germline V gene data show CDR1 as SGHTA and CDR2 as FQGNSA. After removal of 4 bases from V and 8 bases from J, the junction contained 3 bases not matched to a gene. The CDR3 is made up of 12 amino acids. CDR3 region: CASSSRTGEAFF. In nucleotides, the CDR3 is TGTGCCAGCAGCTCCCGGACAGGGGAAGCTTTCTTT.

V is TRBV2 and J is TRBJ2-1; TRBD2 matches at 8 bases. The germline CDR1 and CDR2 sequences are SNHLY and FYNNEI. The CDR3 length is 16 residues. V was pared by 6 bases and J by 0 bases, with 7 bases of the junction left unmatched. The CDR3 is CASRYSGGHSYNEQFF. CDR3 DNA sequence: TGTGCCAGCAGGTACAGCGGGGGCCACTCCTACAATGAGCAGTTCTTC.

The V call is TRBV19, the J call TRBJ2-7, with 8 bases lining up with TRBD1. The CDR3 sequence is 15 residues long. The junction had 12 bases not matched to a gene; V was cut back by 5 bases and J by 6 bases. The germline gives CDR1 LNHDA, CDR2 SQIVND (reference sequence). The CDR3 is CASSAGGANSGEQYF. The CDR3 DNA follows: TGTGCCAGTAGTGCAGGGGGCGCGAATTCGGGCGAGCAGTACTTC.

The chain is built from TRBV5-1 and TRBJ1-1, with 9 bases aligning to TRBD1. Germline V gene sequence: CDR1 SGHRS, CDR2 YFSETQ. With V trimmed by 0 bases and J by 4 bases, 4 bases remained unmatched. CDR3 length equals 15 residues. The CDR3: CASSLVMTGGTEAFF. Here the CDR3 DNA reads TGCGCCAGCAGCTTGGTGATGACAGGGGGCACTGAAGCTTTCTTT.